This T cell receptor beta chain came from a study of blood T cell repertoires in COVID-19 (dated by TCRdb to the early 2020s). Concerning the study at large: Samples covering the acute and convalescent phases of COVID-19 were provided by collaborators in the United States, Italy and Spain. The prospective study material was composed of cDNA or gDNA derived from T cells, B-cell-depleted T cells, or PBMCs. Deeply sampled blood TCRbeta repertoires from subjects exposed to, actively infected with, or recovered from COVID-19 were included in the dataset. The repertoires were released in a freely available public database intended as a resource for research on the immune response to SARS-CoV-2. Samples came from the ongoing ImmuneRACE study (first 160 participants) plus 1,254 subjects from 6 global collaborators. A de-identified subject ID, COVID-19 status, age in years and sex were almost always included in the sample metadata. Where HLA class I and class II types were available, the types were taken from metadata supplied by the sample provider, not from assay-based typing.

From the cysteine through the phenylalanine, the CDR3 covers 15 amino acids. Of the read, only the CDR3 DNA is kept; its 45 bases are in frame from base 1. As encoded in the germline V gene, CDR1 is MNHEY while CDR2 is SVGAGI. The V and J ends are trimmed by 2 bases and 7 bases, leaving 15 bases between them. One collaborating source in Seattle enrolled patients during active infection and followed them longitudinally through the course of disease. Each collaborating institution followed its own protocols to collect whole blood in K2EDTA tubes. For TCRbeta analysis, collaborators shipped samples as frozen whole blood, isolated PBMCs, or DNA extracted from either of those sample types. What the research found in general, with its limitations: The quantity of clinical and demographic metadata differed by source and by participant and was supplied without curation.

TCRbeta CDR3 regions were amplified from genomic DNA using the immunoSEQ Assay, a bias-controlled multiplex PCR. Under the source paper's analysis protocol: Within the assay, amplification of reference gene primers was used to estimate how many nucleated cells each sample contained. To quantify the absolute abundance of each unique TCRbeta CDR3 rearrangement, sequence reads were collapsed and filtered. For each sample, productive Simpson clonality was calculated as the square root of Simpson's diversity index over productive rearrangements. The clones in this table, taken by TCRdb from immuneACCESS, are in-frame only. Not every clone is retained; where verified, under half of the shortfall comes from an unresolved V gene, and the cause of the rest is unknown. V, J and clone size are those of that table, while D and trimming were read from the DNA. Counted in this sample were about 280,000 clones; about nine tenths of them appeared once. In total, the top ten clones hold around 10% of the sample.

About this clone: Its cognate antigen has yet to be identified. No much larger clone exists at a distance of one base, and base qualities are not known.

The sequenced sample was peripheral blood. Recombination linked TRBV6-5 to TRBJ2-1; 7 matching bases give a weak D call of TRBD2. This receptor was obtained from a woman in her thirties with COVID-19, enrolled during active disease. The CDR3: CASSYEGGALNEQFF. The DNA reads as follows: TGTGCCAGCAGTTACGAGGGGGGGGCCTTGAATGAGCAGTTCTTC.